The 9 T cell receptor beta chains below were found in one sample sequenced in a study of PD-L1 blockade in urothelial cancer. The protocol was immunoSEQ multiplex PCR, while the TCRdb copy is restricted to in-frame clones and leaves out a portion. The repertoire includes about 110,000 clones, under 85% of them detected once, and 2.4% sits in the top ten. The sample in question was PBMCs, obtained around atezolizumab (anti-PD-L1) treatment. The receptor source for this set is a man over 45 with urothelial cancer.

In this sample, this clone turned up once. The V call is TRBV10-3, the J call TRBJ1-2; 11 bases match TRBD1. V shed 7 bases and J 0 bases; nucleotides not matched to a gene: 13. The germline V gene has CDR1 ENHRY and CDR2 SYGVKD. The CDR3 spans 18 residues. CDR3 protein: CAITVGQGAQLANYGYTF. DNA for the CDR3: TGTGCCATCACCGTTGGACAGGGGGCGCAGCTAGCTAACTATGGCTACACCTTC.

The rearrangement joins TRBV5-1 to TRBJ2-1; 8 nucleotides agree with TRBD1. V trimming: 2 bases; J trimming: 7 bases; junction bases outside the gene matches: 8. This CDR3 contains 15 residues. Per germline, CDR1 SGHRS and CDR2 YFSETQ. The CDR3 reads CASSFLGQGLNEQFF. Written as DNA, the CDR3 is TGCGCCAGCAGCTTTTTAGGACAGGGCTTGAATGAGCAGTTCTTC.

This clone was seen only a few times. The chain couples TRBV18 to TRBJ1-2; weak D call: TRBD1 (6 bases). The germline V gene encodes CDR1 KGHSH and CDR2 LQKENI. The CDR3 length is 15 residues. With 4 bases removed from V and 4 bases from J, the gap between germline ends came to 16 bases. CDR3 in DNA: TGTGCCAGCTCACTATCTCAGGGGAATACCTATGGCTACACCTTC. Translated: CASSLSQGNTYGYTF.

The chain couples TRBV27 to TRBJ1-2, with 11 bases matching TRBD1. The trim removed 7 bases at V and 3 bases at J, leaving 4 bases unmatched. This CDR3 is 14 amino acids long. The V gene's germline CDR1 is MNHEY and CDR2 SMNVEV (reference sequence). CDR3 sequence (DNA): TGTGCCAGCAAACCGGGACAGGGGGACTATGGCTACACCTTC. The encoded protein is CASKPGQGDYGYTF.

The rearrangement joins TRBV28 to TRBJ1-2; D unresolved. CDR1 and CDR2 (germline): MDHEN, SYDVKM. Deletions cut 7 bases from V and 2 bases from J, with 23 bases between. This CDR3 spans 17 amino acids. The CDR3 reads CASTATVGSNKNYGYTF. The CDR3, as DNA: TGTGCCAGCACCGCCACCGTGGGCAGCAACAAGAACTATGGCTACACCTTC.

The chain uses TRBV5-1 and TRBJ2-2; 9 bases map to TRBD1. With V trimmed by 4 bases and J by 6 bases, 7 bases remained unmatched. Germline values: CDR1 SGHRS, CDR2 YFSETQ. The CDR3 has 15 residues. This CDR3 is CASSPGTGLPGELFF. The DNA for the CDR3 is TGCGCCAGCAGCCCTGGGACAGGGCTCCCCGGGGAGCTGTTTTTT.

In its sample, this clone was seen a few times. The chain has TRBV30 and TRBJ1-1; 7 bases are a match to TRBD1. Trimming removed 5 bases from V and 6 bases from J; junction bases left unmatched: 3. Germline loops: CDR1 GTSNPN, CDR2 SVGIG (reference sequence). CDR3 length equals 11 residues. The CDR3, as DNA: TGTGCCTGGCAGGGGGAGTCTGAAGCTTTCTTT. This codes for CAWQGESEAFF.

This chain uses TRBV9 with TRBJ1-4; D might be TRBD1 (5 bases). Germline V gene data show CDR1 as SGDLS and CDR2 as YYNGEE. The V gene lost 3 bases and the J gene lost 5 bases, with 14 bases spanning the gap. This CDR3 has 15 residues. CDR3 in DNA: TGTGCCAGCAGCGGCGGACAACCAATAAATGAAAAACTGTTTTTT. Protein sequence: CASSGGQPINEKLFF.

This chain uses TRBV2 with TRBJ1-5; D may be TRBD1 (6 bases). V was trimmed by 6 bases and J by 6 bases, leaving 15 bases between them. Per germline, CDR1 SNHLY and CDR2 FYNNEI. The length of the CDR3 is 14 residues. CDR3 loop: CASRMDSPSQPQHF. The DNA of the CDR3 is TGTGCCAGCAGGATGGACAGCCCCAGTCAGCCCCAGCATTTT.